These 26 T cell receptor beta chains were sequenced from one sample in a study of identical twins. TCRdb processed the 5' RACE reads anew with MiXCR; each CDR3 protein has one entry. The sample includes about 430,000 distinct CDR3 sequences, around 20% seen only once; the top ten take approximately 12%. Sequencing input: naive T cells sorted from blood. The receptors come from a middle-aged man in good health.

The rearrangement links TRBV18 to TRBJ2-3, with D perhaps TRBD1 (5 bases). The CDR3 contains 15 residues. Trimming removed 3 bases at V and 6 bases at J, with 16 bases between. Germline V gene data show CDR1 as KGHSH and CDR2 as LQKENI. The CDR3 region has the DNA TGTGCCAGCTCACCTCAGCCTCAGGGTACTGATACGCAGTATTTT. It specifies CASSPQPQGTDTQYF.

This clonotype has ten or more counts. The chain couples TRBV19 to TRBJ2-3; possibly TRBD1 for D (7 bases). Trimming left V 7 bases short and J 0 bases short, with 14 bases between. Germline V gene data show CDR1 as LNHDA and CDR2 as SQIVND (reference sequence). The CDR3 length is 15 residues. For the CDR3, the DNA is TGTGCCAGTAAGCAGGGGGGTCTGAGCACAGATACGCAGTATTTT. Protein sequence: CASKQGGLSTDTQYF. Full variable domain (outside the CDR3, taken from reference TRBV19 and TRBJ2-3): DGGITQSPKYLFRKEGQNVTLSCEQNLNHDAMYWYRQDPGQGLRLIYYSQIVNDFQKGDIAEGYSVSREKKESFPLTVTSAQKNPTAFYLCASKQGGLSTDTQYFGPGTRLTVL.

This clonotype was counted ten times or more. The rearrangement uses TRBV5-1 and TRBJ2-3; perhaps D is TRBD1 or TRBD2 (6 bases each). This CDR3 is 14 amino acids long. Germline V gene lookup returns CDR1 SGHRS and CDR2 YFSETQ. Trimming cost V 4 bases and J 1 base, with 10 bases left between them. As DNA, the CDR3 is TGCGCCAGCAGCAAGGGGGGAGGCACAGATACGCAGTATTTT. Protein sequence: CASSKGGGTDTQYF. Full variable domain (outside the CDR3, taken from reference TRBV5-1 and TRBJ2-3): KAGVTQTPRYLIKTRGQQVTLSCSPISGHRSVSWYQQTPGQGLQFLFEYFSETQRNKGNFPGRFSGRQFSNSRSEMNVSTLELGDSALYLCASSKGGGTDTQYFGPGTRLTVL.

This chain connects TRBV12-3 or TRBV12-4 to TRBJ2-2; D not resolved. With 4 bases removed from V and 6 bases from J, the gap between germline ends came to 9 bases. This CDR3 comprises 13 residues. CDR3 DNA sequence: TGTGCCAGCAGTTCCTTGGCGCCCGGGGAGCTGTTTTTT. It specifies CASSSLAPGELFF.

This clonotype was picked up a small number of times. The V gene is TRBV5-1, the J gene TRBJ2-7; 11 nucleotides align to TRBD2. Per the germline V gene, CDR1 is SGHRS and CDR2 is YFSETQ. V trimming: 0 bases; J trimming: 3 bases; junction bases outside the gene matches: 2. This CDR3 region has 15 residues. The CDR3 spells CASSLVSGGDYEQYF. CDR3 nucleotide sequence: TGCGCCAGCAGCTTGGTTAGCGGGGGGGACTACGAGCAGTACTTC.

The rearrangement uses TRBV20-1 and TRBJ2-3, with 8 bases aligning to TRBD1. The CDR3 is 18 residues long. Trimming cost V 6 bases and J 2 bases; bases outside gene matches: 19. The V gene's germline CDR1 is DFQATT and CDR2 SNEGSKA (reference sequence). This CDR3 is CSAPSPERRTGLTDTQYF. The CDR3 DNA sequence: TGCAGTGCCCCCTCACCTGAGCGCCGGACAGGGCTCACAGATACGCAGTATTTT.

This clonotype was recorded at least ten times. The rearrangement joins TRBV20-1 to TRBJ2-7, with D perhaps matching TRBD2 (5 bases). V lost 1 base to trimming and J lost 0 bases, with 7 bases between them. The length of the CDR3 is 13 residues. Germline CDR1 reads DFQATT; CDR2 reads SNEGSKA (reference sequence). The CDR3 DNA is TGCAGTGCTAGAGGTCGGGACTCCTACGAGCAGTACTTC. This gives the protein CSARGRDSYEQYF.

The chain couples TRBV12-3 or TRBV12-4 to TRBJ1-5; D is unclear. This CDR3 is 14 amino acids long. V was cut by 1 base and J by 3 bases, with 7 bases left in between. The CDR3 bases are TGTGCCAGCAGTTTAGGCCGGATCAATCAGCCCCAGCATTTT. Amino acids: CASSLGRINQPQHF.

The V and J genes are TRBV5-1 and TRBJ2-2; no reliable D call. The V gene lost 0 bases and the J gene lost 6 bases, with 9 bases spanning the gap. In germline, CDR1 is SGHRS, CDR2 YFSETQ. CDR3 size: 14 residues. CDR3 bases: TGCGCCAGCAGCTTGGCCAGAAGCCCCGGGGAGCTGTTTTTT. It encodes CASSLARSPGELFF. Combining the CDR3 with reference TRBV5-1 and TRBJ2-2 gives the whole variable domain KAGVTQTPRYLIKTRGQQVTLSCSPISGHRSVSWYQQTPGQGLQFLFEYFSETQRNKGNFPGRFSGRQFSNSRSEMNVSTLELGDSALYLCASSLARSPGELFFGEGSRLTVL.

In this sample, this clonotype turned up a few times. This chain links TRBV9 with TRBJ1-3; D is uncertain. The germline CDR1 and CDR2 sequences are SGDLS and YYNGEE. V lost 0 bases and J 4 bases, leaving 14 bases between the germline ends. The CDR3 totals 16 residues. In DNA form, the CDR3 reads TGTGCCAGCAGCGTAGAGGTGGGGATCCTGGGAAACACCATATATTTT. This gives the protein CASSVEVGILGNTIYF.

This clonotype was recorded at least ten times. The genes are TRBV5-1 and TRBJ2-1; D is possibly TRBD2 (5 bases). CDR1 and CDR2 (germline): SGHRS, YFSETQ. The V end lost 0 bases, the J end lost 4 bases, and 17 bases lay between the germline ends. This CDR3 has 17 amino acids. The CDR3: CASSLGGASGGYNEQFF. The CDR3 region has the DNA TGCGCCAGCAGCTTGGGTGGAGCGAGCGGAGGTTACAATGAGCAGTTCTTC.

The chain links TRBV9 to TRBJ2-1, with 10 bases that match TRBD2. Germline values: CDR1 SGDLS, CDR2 YYNGEE. The CDR3 runs to 19 residues. V dropped 0 bases and J dropped 3; count of bases not matched to a gene: 12. CDR3 amino acids: CASSVGGLASGRFYNEQFF. DNA for the CDR3: TGTGCCAGCAGCGTAGGAGGGTTGGCTAGCGGGAGATTCTACAATGAGCAGTTCTTC.

The chain is built from TRBV3-1 and TRBJ2-7, with D tentatively TRBD1 or TRBD2 (5 bases each). CDR1 and CDR2 (germline): LGHDT, YNNKEL (reference sequence). The V gene lost 5 bases and the J gene lost 2 bases, with 16 bases spanning the gap. The CDR3 loop spans 15 amino acids. The CDR3 is CASSYQRGWAYEQYF. In nucleotides, the CDR3 is TGTGCCAGCAGCTATCAGAGGGGTTGGGCCTACGAGCAGTACTTC.

This clonotype came up many times. DNA for the CDR3: TGTGCCATCAGTGCCGCTAGCGGGTTGCAAGCCAAAAACATTCAGTACTTC. Translation gives CAISAASGLQAKNIQYF. The V gene is TRBV10-3, the J gene TRBJ2-4; 8 positions agree with TRBD2. After removal of 4 bases from V and 0 bases from J, the junction contained 8 bases not matched to a gene. Germline loops: CDR1 ENHRY, CDR2 SYGVKD. The CDR3 sequence is 17 residues long.

The sample holds many counts of this clonotype. The chain couples TRBV11-1 to TRBJ2-3; no clear D. This CDR3 contains 13 residues. The V end was cut by 0 bases, the J end by 6 bases, with 7 bases between. In germline, CDR1 is SGHAT, CDR2 FQDESV (reference sequence). The CDR3 is CASSLAPGDTQYF. Here the CDR3 DNA reads TGTGCCAGCAGCTTAGCGCCCGGTGATACGCAGTATTTT.

This clonotype was detected ten times or more. The chain couples TRBV3-1 to TRBJ2-2; D is undetermined. Trimming cost V 1 base and J 4 bases, with 4 bases left between them. This CDR3 spans 13 amino acids. Germline V gene data show CDR1 as LGHDT and CDR2 as YNNKEL (reference sequence). CDR3 DNA sequence: TGTGCCAGCAGCCAAGTGGCCACCGGGGAGCTGTTTTTT. Its protein product is CASSQVATGELFF.

A note on this clonotype: A much larger clone lies a single base off, so this may be a read error. The CDR3 is CASSQAGISTGTQYF. CDR3 nucleotide sequence: TGTGCCAGCAGCCAAGCTGGGATTAGCACAGGTACGCAGTATTTT. The chain has TRBV3-1 and TRBJ2-3; weak D call: TRBD1 (5 bases). The CDR3 is 15 residues long. CDR1 is LGHDT, CDR2 YNNKEL, per germline (reference sequence).

The CDR3 protein is CAISEEGVHEQYF. DNA of the CDR3: TGTGCCATCAGTGAGGAAGGAGTCCACGAGCAGTACTTC. The gene calls are TRBV10-3 and TRBJ2-7; D is unclear. CDR1 is ENHRY and CDR2 is SYGVKD in the germline V gene. With 2 bases removed from V and 5 bases from J, the gap between germline ends came to 10 bases. The CDR3 totals 13 residues.

This clonotype showed up just a few times. The rearrangement uses TRBV18 and TRBJ2-1, with D perhaps matching TRBD1 (6 bases). This CDR3 is 18 amino acids long. V was cut by 2 bases and J by 2 bases, with 19 bases left in between. Per the germline V gene, CDR1 is KGHSH and CDR2 is LQKENI. CDR3 region: CASSPFYTGMLAYNEQFF. The CDR3 DNA follows: TGTGCCAGCTCACCATTCTACACAGGGATGTTAGCCTACAATGAGCAGTTCTTC.

This clonotype was counted between two and nine times. The rearrangement joins TRBV7-6 to TRBJ2-2; maybe TRBD1 (5 bases). The CDR3 runs to 13 residues. The V end was cut by 5 bases, the J end by 11 bases, with 15 bases between. Per germline, CDR1 SGHVS and CDR2 FNYEAQ. CDR3 in DNA: TGTGCCAGCAGCCAAAGTTGGGGCTTCGAGCTGTTTTTT. This sequence encodes CASSQSWGFELFF.

This rearrangement joins TRBV4-3 to TRBJ2-1; D remains ambiguous. Trimming removed 0 bases at V and 1 base at J, with 10 bases between. The CDR3 covers 16 residues. From germline, CDR1 is LGHNA and CDR2 YSLEER. In DNA, the CDR3 is TGCGCCAGCAGCCAAGAGCGCGTTTCTTCCTACAATGAGCAGTTCTTC. It translates to CASSQERVSSYNEQFF.

The V call is TRBV7-8, the J call TRBJ2-7; 9 nucleotides align to TRBD1. V was clipped by 5 bases and J by 3 bases; unmatched bases: 5. The CDR3 contains 14 residues. CDR1 is SGHVS, CDR2 FQNEAQ, per germline. The DNA of the CDR3 is TGTGCCAGCAGCGAGGGACAGGGAGGCTACGAGCAGTACTTC. Translation gives CASSEGQGGYEQYF.

This chain uses TRBV5-1 with TRBJ2-3; a possible D gene is TRBD1 (6 bases). The CDR3 has 16 amino acids. Per germline, CDR1 SGHRS and CDR2 YFSETQ. Trimming removed 4 bases at V and 7 bases at J, with 22 bases between. The CDR3 here is CASSGELTLQGNTQYF. The CDR3 nucleotides read TGCGCCAGCAGCGGAGAACTTACCTTACAGGGAAATACGCAGTATTTT.

On this clonotype itself: A much larger clone lies a single base off, so this may be a read error. CDR3 region: CSARDRGYSYEQYF. In nucleotides, the CDR3 is TGCAGTGCCCGGGACAGAGGATACTCCTACGAGCAGTACTTC. J is TRBJ2-7 and V is TRBV20-1; 7 nucleotides match TRBD1. This CDR3 has 14 amino acids. Germline values: CDR1 DFQATT, CDR2 SNEGSKA (reference sequence). V trimming: 6 bases; J trimming: 0 bases; junction bases outside the gene matches: 8.

The chain employs TRBV29-1 and TRBJ2-6; 7 nucleotides line up with TRBD1. The CDR3 has 19 amino acids. Germline loops: CDR1 SQVTM, CDR2 ANQGSEA. The V segment lost 2 bases and the J segment 0 bases; nucleotides outside the gene matches: 13. In DNA form, the CDR3 reads TGCAGCGTTGAATTGGAGCCGGGATCAGGGGGCTCTGGGGCCAACGTCCTGACTTTC. It encodes CSVELEPGSGGSGANVLTF. The full variable domain, completed using reference TRBV29-1 and TRBJ2-6, is SAVISQKPSRDICQRGTSLTIQCQVDSQVTMMFWYRQQPGQSLTLIATANQGSEATYESGFVIDKFPISRPNLTFSTLTVSNMSPEDSSIYLCSVELEPGSGGSGANVLTFGAGSRLTVL.

This clonotype was counted many times. The V gene is TRBV20-1, the J gene TRBJ2-3; 7 bases are a match to TRBD2. Germline CDR1 reads DFQATT; CDR2 reads SNEGSKA (reference sequence). This CDR3 region has 16 residues. J lost 4 bases, V lost 1 base, and 11 bases had no gene match. The CDR3 sequence is CSARVIAREKADTQYF. The CDR3 nucleotides read TGCAGTGCTAGAGTGATCGCGCGGGAGAAAGCAGATACGCAGTATTTT.